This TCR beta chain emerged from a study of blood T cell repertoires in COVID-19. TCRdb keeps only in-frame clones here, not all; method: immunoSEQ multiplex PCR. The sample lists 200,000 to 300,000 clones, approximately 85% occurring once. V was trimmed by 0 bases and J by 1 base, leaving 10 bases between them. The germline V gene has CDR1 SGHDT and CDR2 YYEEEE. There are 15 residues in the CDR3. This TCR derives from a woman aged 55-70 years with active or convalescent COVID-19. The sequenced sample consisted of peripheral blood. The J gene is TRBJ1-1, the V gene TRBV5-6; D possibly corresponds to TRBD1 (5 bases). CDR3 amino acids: CASSLVGGRNTEAFF. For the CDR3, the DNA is TGTGCCAGCAGCTTGGTGGGGGGGAGGAACACTGAAGCTTTCTTT.